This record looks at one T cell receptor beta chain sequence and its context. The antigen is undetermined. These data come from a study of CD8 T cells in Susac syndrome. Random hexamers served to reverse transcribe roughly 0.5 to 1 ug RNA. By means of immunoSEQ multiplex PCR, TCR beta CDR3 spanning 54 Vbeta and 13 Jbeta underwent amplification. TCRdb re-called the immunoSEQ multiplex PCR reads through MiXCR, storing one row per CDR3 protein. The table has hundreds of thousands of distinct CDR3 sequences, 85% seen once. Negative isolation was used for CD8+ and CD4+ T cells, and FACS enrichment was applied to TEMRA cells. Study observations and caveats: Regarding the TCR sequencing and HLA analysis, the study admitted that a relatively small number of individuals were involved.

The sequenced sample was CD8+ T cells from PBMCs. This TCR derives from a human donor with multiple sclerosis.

This CDR3 reads CASSFPRTSMGPSGELFF. The CDR3 DNA sequence: TGTGCCAGCAGTTTCCCCCGTACGAGTATGGGCCCCTCCGGGGAGCTGTTTTTT. V and J are TRBV28 and TRBJ2-2; D is unclear. The V end was cut by 3 bases, the J end by 6 bases, with 23 bases between. Germline V gene data show CDR1 as MDHEN and CDR2 as SYDVKM. CDR3 length: 18 amino acids.